The present T cell receptor beta chain was sequenced within a study of cytomegalovirus exposure and HLA in healthy donors. The PCR employed 60 Vbeta primers together with 13 Jbeta primers. Method: immunoSEQ multiplex PCR; TCRdb's copy keeps in-frame clones and lacks some. The data contain about 130,000 clones, approximately 75% of them singletons. This clone has a handful of counts. No antigen is known for it. General study results and limits: Sequencing had likely introduced a cluster of highly shared sequence variants as an artifact.

Germline CDR1 and CDR2: SGHRS and YFSETQ. This CDR3 is built from 16 residues. Unmatched junction bases numbered 7, after V lost 4 bases and J lost 1 base. This TCR derives from a young man in good health and CMV-seronegative. The sequencing input was PBMCs. This chain links TRBV5-1 with TRBJ2-3; 9 bases line up with TRBD2. CDR3 sequence (DNA): TGCGCCAGCAGCACAATCCCTAGCGGGGGCACAGATACGCAGTATTTT. Amino acids: CASSTIPSGGTDTQYF.